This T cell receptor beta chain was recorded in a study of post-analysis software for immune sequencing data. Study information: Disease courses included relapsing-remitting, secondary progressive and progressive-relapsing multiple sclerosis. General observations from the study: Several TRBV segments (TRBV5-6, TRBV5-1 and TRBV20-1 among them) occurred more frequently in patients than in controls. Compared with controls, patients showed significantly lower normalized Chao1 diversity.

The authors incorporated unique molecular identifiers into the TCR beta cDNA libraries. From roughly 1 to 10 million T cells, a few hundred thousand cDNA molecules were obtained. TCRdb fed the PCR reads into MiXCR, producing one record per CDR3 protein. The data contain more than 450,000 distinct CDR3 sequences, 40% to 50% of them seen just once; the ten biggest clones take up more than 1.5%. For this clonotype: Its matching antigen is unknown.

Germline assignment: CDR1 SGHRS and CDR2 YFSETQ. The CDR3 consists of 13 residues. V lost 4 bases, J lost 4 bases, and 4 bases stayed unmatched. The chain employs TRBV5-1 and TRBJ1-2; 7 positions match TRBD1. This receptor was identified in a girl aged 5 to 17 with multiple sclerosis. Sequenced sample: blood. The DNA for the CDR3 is TGCGCCAGCAGCGAGGGGGCCACCTATGGCTACACCTTC. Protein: CASSEGATYGYTF.